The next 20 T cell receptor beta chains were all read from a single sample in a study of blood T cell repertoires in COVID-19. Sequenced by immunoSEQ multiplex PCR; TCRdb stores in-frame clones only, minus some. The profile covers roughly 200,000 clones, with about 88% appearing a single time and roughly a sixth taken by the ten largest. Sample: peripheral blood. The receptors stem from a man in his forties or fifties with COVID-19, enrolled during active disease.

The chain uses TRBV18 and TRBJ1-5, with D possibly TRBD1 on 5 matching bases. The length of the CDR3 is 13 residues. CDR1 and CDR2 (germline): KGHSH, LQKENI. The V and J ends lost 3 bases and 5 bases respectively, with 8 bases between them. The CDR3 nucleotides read TGTGCCAGCTCACCGGCGGGGGATCAGCCCCAGCATTTT. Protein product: CASSPAGDQPQHF.

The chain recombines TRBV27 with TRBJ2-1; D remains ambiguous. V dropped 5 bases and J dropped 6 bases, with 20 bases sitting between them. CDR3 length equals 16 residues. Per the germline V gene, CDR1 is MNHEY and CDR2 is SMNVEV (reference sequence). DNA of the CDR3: TGTGCCAGCAGTGGCCTCACGGCCCAAGAGGCCAATGAGCAGTTCTTC. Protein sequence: CASSGLTAQEANEQFF.

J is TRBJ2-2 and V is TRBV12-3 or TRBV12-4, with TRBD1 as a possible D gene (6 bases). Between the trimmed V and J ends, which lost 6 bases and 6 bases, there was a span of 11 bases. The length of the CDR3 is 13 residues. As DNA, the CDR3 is TGTGCCAGCAGACTAACAGGGCCCGGGGAGCTGTTTTTT. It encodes CASRLTGPGELFF.

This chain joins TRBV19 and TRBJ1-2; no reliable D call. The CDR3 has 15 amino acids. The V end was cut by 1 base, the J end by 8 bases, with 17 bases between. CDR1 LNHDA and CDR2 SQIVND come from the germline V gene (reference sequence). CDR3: CASSIGSGGAEGYTF. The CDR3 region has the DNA TGTGCCAGTAGTATAGGATCGGGAGGTGCTGAGGGCTACACCTTC.

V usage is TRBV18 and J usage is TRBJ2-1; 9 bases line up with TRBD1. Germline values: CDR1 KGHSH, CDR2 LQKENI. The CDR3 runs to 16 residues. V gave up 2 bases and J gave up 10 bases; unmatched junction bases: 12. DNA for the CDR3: TGTGCCAGCTCACCATGGACAGGGGCTATCCCCTTGGAGCAGTTCTTC. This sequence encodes CASSPWTGAIPLEQFF.

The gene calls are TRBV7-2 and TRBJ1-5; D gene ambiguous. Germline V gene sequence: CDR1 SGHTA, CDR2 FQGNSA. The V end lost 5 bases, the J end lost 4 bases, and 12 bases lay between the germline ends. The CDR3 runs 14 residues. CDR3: CASSPSGVNQPQHF. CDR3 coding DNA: TGTGCCAGCAGCCCCTCCGGGGTTAATCAGCCCCAGCATTTT.

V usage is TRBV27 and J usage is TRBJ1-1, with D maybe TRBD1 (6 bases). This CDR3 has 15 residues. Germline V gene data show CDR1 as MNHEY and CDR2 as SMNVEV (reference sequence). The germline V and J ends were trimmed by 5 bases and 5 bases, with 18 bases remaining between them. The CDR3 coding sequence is TGTGCCAGCAGTCCCGCTGGGGGGGGGCGGACTGAAGCTTTCTTT. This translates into CASSPAGGGRTEAFF.

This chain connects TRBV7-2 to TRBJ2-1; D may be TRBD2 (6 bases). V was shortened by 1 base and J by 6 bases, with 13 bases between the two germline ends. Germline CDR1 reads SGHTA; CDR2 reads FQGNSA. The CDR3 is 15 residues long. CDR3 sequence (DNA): TGTGCCAGCAGCTTAGTTAGCGGAAATTTCAATGAGCAGTTCTTC. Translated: CASSLVSGNFNEQFF.

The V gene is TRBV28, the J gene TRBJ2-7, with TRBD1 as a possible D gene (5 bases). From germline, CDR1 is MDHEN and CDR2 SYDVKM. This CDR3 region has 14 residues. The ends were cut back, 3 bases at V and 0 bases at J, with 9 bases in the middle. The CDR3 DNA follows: TGTGCCAGCAGTTTGCAGGGTCCCTCCTACGAGCAGTACTTC. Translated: CASSLQGPSYEQYF.

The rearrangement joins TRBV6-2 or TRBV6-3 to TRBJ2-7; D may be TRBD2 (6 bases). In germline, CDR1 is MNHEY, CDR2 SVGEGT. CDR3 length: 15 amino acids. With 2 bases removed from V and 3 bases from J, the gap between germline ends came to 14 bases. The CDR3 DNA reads TGTGCCAGCAGTTACCGGGGGACCAACAGCTACGAGCAGTACTTC. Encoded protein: CASSYRGTNSYEQYF.

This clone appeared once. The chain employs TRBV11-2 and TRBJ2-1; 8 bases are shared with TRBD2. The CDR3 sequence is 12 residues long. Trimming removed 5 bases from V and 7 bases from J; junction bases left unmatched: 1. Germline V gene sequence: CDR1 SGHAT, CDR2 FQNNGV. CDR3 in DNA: TGTGCCAGCAGCCCTAGCGGGAATGAGCAGTTCTTC. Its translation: CASSPSGNEQFF.

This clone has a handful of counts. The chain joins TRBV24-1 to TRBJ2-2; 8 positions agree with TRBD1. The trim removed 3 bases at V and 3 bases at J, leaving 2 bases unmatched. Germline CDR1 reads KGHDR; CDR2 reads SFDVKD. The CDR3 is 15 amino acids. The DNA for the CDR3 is TGTGCCACCAGTGATAAACAGGGGGACACCGGGGAGCTGTTTTTT. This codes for CATSDKQGDTGELFF.

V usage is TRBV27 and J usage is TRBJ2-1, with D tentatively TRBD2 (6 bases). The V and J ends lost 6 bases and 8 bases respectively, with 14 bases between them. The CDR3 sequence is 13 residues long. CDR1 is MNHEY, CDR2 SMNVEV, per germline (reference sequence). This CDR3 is CASSGVLAYEQFF. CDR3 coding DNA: TGTGCCAGCAGCGGGGTTCTAGCGTATGAGCAGTTCTTC.

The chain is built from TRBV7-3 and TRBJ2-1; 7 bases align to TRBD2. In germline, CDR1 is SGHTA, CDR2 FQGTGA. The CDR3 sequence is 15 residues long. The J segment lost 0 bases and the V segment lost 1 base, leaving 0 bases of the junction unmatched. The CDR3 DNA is TGTGCCAGCAGCTTAAGCGGGAGCTCCTACAATGAGCAGTTCTTC. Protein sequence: CASSLSGSSYNEQFF.

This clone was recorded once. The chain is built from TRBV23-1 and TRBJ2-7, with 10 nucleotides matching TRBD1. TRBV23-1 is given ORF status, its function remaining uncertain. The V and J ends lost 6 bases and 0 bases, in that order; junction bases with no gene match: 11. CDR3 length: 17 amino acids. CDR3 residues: CASRPGQGNLSSYEQYF. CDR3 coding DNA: TGCGCCAGCAGACCGGGACAGGGGAATTTGAGCTCCTACGAGCAGTACTTC.

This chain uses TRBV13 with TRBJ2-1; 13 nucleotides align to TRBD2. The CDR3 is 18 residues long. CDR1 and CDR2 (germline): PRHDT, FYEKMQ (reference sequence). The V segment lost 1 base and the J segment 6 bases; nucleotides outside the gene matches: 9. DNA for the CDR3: TGTGCCAGCAGCTTAGAAAGACTAGCGGGGGGTCCGGGCAATGAGCAGTTCTTC. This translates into CASSLERLAGGPGNEQFF.

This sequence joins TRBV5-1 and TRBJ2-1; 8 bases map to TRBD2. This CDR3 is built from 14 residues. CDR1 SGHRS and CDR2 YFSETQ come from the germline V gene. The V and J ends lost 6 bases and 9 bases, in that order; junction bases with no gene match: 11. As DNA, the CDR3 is TGCGCCAGCAAGAGCGGGGGCTCGACAGGTGAGCAGTTCTTC. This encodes CASKSGGSTGEQFF.

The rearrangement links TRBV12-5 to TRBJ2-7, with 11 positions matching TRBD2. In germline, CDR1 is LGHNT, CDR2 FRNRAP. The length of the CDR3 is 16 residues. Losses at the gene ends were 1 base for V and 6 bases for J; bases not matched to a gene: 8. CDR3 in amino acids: CASGLGIAGGPVEQYF. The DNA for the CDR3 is TGTGCTAGTGGTTTGGGAATAGCGGGAGGGCCGGTCGAGCAGTACTTC.

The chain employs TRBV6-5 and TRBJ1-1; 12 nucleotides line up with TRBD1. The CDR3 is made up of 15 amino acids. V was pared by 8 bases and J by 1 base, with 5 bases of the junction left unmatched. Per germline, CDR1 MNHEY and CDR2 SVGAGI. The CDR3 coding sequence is TGTGCCAGCGGGACAGGGGGCGCGAAGAACACTGAAGCTTTCTTT. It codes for CASGTGGAKNTEAFF.

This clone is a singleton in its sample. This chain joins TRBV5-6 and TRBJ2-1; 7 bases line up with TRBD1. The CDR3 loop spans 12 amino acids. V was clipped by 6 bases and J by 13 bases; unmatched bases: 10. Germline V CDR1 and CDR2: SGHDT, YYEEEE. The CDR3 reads CASTSTGLNQFF. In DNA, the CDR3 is TGTGCCAGCACCTCGACAGGGCTCAATCAGTTCTTC.